The 9 T cell receptor beta chains below were found in one sample sequenced in a study of T cell responses to AZD1222 COVID-19 vaccine. Produced via immunoSEQ multiplex PCR; TCRdb's table is partial and in-frame only. This table has 170,000 or so clones, 88% appearing once. The sequences come from peripheral blood, collected 28 days after the second AZD1222 dose. Every receptor here comes from an adult who received the AZD1222 COVID-19 vaccine.

Concerning this clone: Other nucleotide sequences from this sample produce the same CDR3. The rearrangement joins TRBV5-4 to TRBJ2-2, with a tentative D call TRBD2 (5 bases). This CDR3 is built from 13 residues. Germline V gene sequence: CDR1 SGHNT, CDR2 YYREEE (reference sequence). The V and J ends lost 2 bases and 4 bases respectively, with 6 bases between them. As DNA, the CDR3 is TGTGCCAGCAGCTTAAGCGGCACCGGGGAGCTGTTTTTT. Translating it yields CASSLSGTGELFF. The full variable domain, completed using reference TRBV5-4 and TRBJ2-2, is ETGVTQSPTHLIKTRGQQVTLRCSSQSGHNTVSWYQQALGQGPQFIFQYYREEENGRGNFPPRFSGLQFPNYSSELNVNALELDDSALYLCASSLSGTGELFFGEGSRLTVL.

In DNA, the CDR3 is TGTGCCAGCAGTTACTCGACCAGGGGAAATTCACCCCTCCACTTT. As protein: CASSYSTRGNSPLHF. The chain is built from TRBV6-2 or TRBV6-3 and TRBJ1-6; tentative D call: TRBD1 (6 bases). The germline gives CDR1 MNHEY, CDR2 SVGEGT. The CDR3 is 15 amino acids. V was shortened by 0 bases and J by 7 bases, with 10 bases between the two germline ends.

In this sample, this clone turned up once. This sequence joins TRBV10-3 and TRBJ2-2, with TRBD1 as a possible D gene (5 bases). This CDR3 is built from 17 residues. V gave up 3 bases and J gave up 0 bases, with 14 bases separating them. Germline CDR1 ENHRY, CDR2 SYGVKD. The CDR3 region is CAISDPTRQSNTGELFF. Here the CDR3 DNA reads TGTGCCATCAGTGACCCAACCCGACAGTCGAACACCGGGGAGCTGTTTTTT.

The chain couples TRBV2 to TRBJ1-6; D may be TRBD1 (6 bases). The ends were cut back, 7 bases at V and 5 bases at J, with 18 bases in the middle. CDR3 length: 16 amino acids. Germline V gene data show CDR1 as SNHLY and CDR2 as FYNNEI. CDR3 in DNA: TGTGCCAGCACGGTTGGGTCAGGGGATCATAATTCACCCCTCCACTTT. This codes for CASTVGSGDHNSPLHF.

V is TRBV28 and J is TRBJ1-5; D gene unclear. The ends were cut back, 2 bases at V and 7 bases at J, with 6 bases in the middle. CDR1 is MDHEN and CDR2 is SYDVKM in the germline V gene. The CDR3 extends over 12 amino acids. The CDR3 protein is CASSLTWQPQHF. Here the CDR3 DNA reads TGTGCCAGCAGTTTAACGTGGCAGCCCCAGCATTTT.

The V and J genes are TRBV9 and TRBJ1-1; D gene ambiguous. The CDR3 has 14 residues. V was pared by 0 bases and J by 1 base, with 7 bases between. The germline V gene has CDR1 SGDLS and CDR2 YYNGEE. The DNA of the CDR3 is TGTGCCAGCAGCGTAGGCCTGGGGAACACTGAAGCTTTCTTT. It yields the protein CASSVGLGNTEAFF.

The CDR3 DNA sequence: TGTGCCAGCAGCCAAGCTAGCGGGGGGGCAGATACGCAGTATTTT. Translated: CASSQASGGADTQYF. The chain carries TRBV4-2 and TRBJ2-3; 12 bases fit TRBD2. The V segment lost 1 base and the J segment 4 bases; nucleotides outside the gene matches: 0. The CDR3 length is 15 residues. Germline values: CDR1 LGHNA, CDR2 YNFKEQ.

CDR3 in DNA: TGCGCCAGCAGCAACTACCAGGGGGGTCAGCTCAACTATGGCTACACCTTC. Translation gives CASSNYQGGQLNYGYTF. The V call is TRBV5-1, the J call TRBJ1-2; 7 bases align to TRBD1. This CDR3 spans 17 amino acids. The germline CDR1 and CDR2 sequences are SGHRS and YFSETQ. J was trimmed by 2 bases and V by 4 bases; bases with no gene match: 14.

This rearrangement joins TRBV15 to TRBJ2-7; possible D gene TRBD1, 6 bases. Germline V gene sequence: CDR1 LNHNV, CDR2 YYDKDF (reference sequence). The germline V and J ends were trimmed by 8 bases and 6 bases, with 20 bases remaining between them. This CDR3 is built from 14 residues. The CDR3 sequence is CATRNEGDVSEQYF. CDR3 nucleotides: TGTGCCACCCGAAACGAGGGGGATGTCTCCGAGCAGTACTTC. The variable domain in full, completed from reference TRBV15 and TRBJ2-7, reads DAMVIQNPRYQVTQFGKPVTLSCSQTLNHNVMYWYQQKSSQAPKLLFHYYDKDFNNEADTPDNFQSRRPNTSFCFLDIRSPGLGDTAMYLCATRNEGDVSEQYFGPGTRLTVT.